Shown below are 16 T cell receptor beta chains from a single sample sequenced in a study of blood T cells in healthy people across ages (dated by TCRdb to between 2015 and 2016). Library preparation was by 5' RACE. The data were produced on an Illumina HiSeq 2500. A second roughly 7 to 11 cycle PCR used a sample-barcoded 5' primer and a J-beta primer mix. TCRdb reprocessed the public reads (quality trimming at Q25 with fastp, clone calling with MiXCR) and kept in-frame beta chains. Each entry is one CDR3 protein sequence, shown with its most common DNA and genes. The sample has about 730,000 distinct CDR3 sequences on record, around 40% of them singletons. The ten largest clonotypes hold around 20% of the sample. Sequencing was done on a sample of blood. Receptor source: a woman in her sixties in good health.

As regards this clonotype: This may be a read error, as it is one base from a much larger clone. The rearrangement joins TRBV9 to TRBJ2-1; D not certain. The last part of the DNA fits TRBJ2-7 better; the J call may be wrong. The CDR3 length is 13 residues. The germline gives CDR1 SGDLS, CDR2 YYNGEE. The CDR3 loop is CASSPGPINEQYF. CDR3 sequence (DNA): TGTGCCAGCAGCCCCGGGCCCATCAATGAGCAGTACTTC.

Many counts were recorded for this clonotype. The chain is built from TRBV28 and TRBJ2-5, with 7 bases lining up with TRBD1. V was clipped by 3 bases and J by 5 bases; unmatched bases: 3. Germline CDR1 MDHEN, CDR2 SYDVKM. The CDR3 loop spans 13 amino acids. The CDR3 protein is CASSFRGPETQYF. The CDR3 DNA reads as TGTGCCAGCAGTTTTAGGGGGCCGGAGACCCAGTACTTC. Full variable domain (rest looked up from reference TRBV28 and TRBJ2-5): DVKVTQSSRYLVKRTGEKVFLECVQDMDHENMFWYRQDPGLGLRLIYFSYDVKMKEKGDIPEGYSVSREKKERFSLILESASTNQTSMYLCASSFRGPETQYFGPGTRLLVL.

The chain has TRBV9 and TRBJ2-1; 9 bases are shared with TRBD1. The V segment lost 0 bases and the J segment 5 bases; nucleotides outside the gene matches: 6. Per the germline V gene, CDR1 is SGDLS and CDR2 is YYNGEE. The CDR3 loop spans 16 amino acids. CDR3 sequence: CASSVVPGTGHNEQFF. CDR3 nucleotides: TGTGCCAGCAGCGTAGTTCCCGGGACAGGGCACAATGAGCAGTTCTTC.

This clonotype was picked up many times. This chain connects TRBV7-9 to TRBJ2-5, with D maybe TRBD1 (6 bases). The CDR3 covers 14 residues. Trimming stripped 5 bases from V and 3 bases from J, with 13 bases between. Germline loops: CDR1 SEHNR, CDR2 FQNEAQ (reference sequence). Written as DNA, the CDR3 is TGTGCCAGCAGCCTAGGACAGAGAAAAGAGACCCAGTACTTC. Translating it yields CASSLGQRKETQYF. Combining the CDR3 with reference TRBV7-9 and TRBJ2-5 gives the whole variable domain DTGVSQNPRHKITKRGQNVTFRCDPISEHNRLYWYRQTLGQGPEFLTYFQNEAQLEKSRLLSDRFSAERPKGSFSTLEIQRTEQGDSAMYLCASSLGQRKETQYFGPGTRLLVL.

This clonotype was observed a handful of times. The chain recombines TRBV20-1 with TRBJ2-3; D perhaps matches TRBD1 (6 bases). V shed 4 bases and J shed 1 base, with 12 bases lying between them. In germline, CDR1 is DFQATT, CDR2 SNEGSKA (reference sequence). This CDR3 comprises 14 residues. CDR3 sequence (DNA): TGCAGTGCTAATTCCCAGGGGCGCACAGATACGCAGTATTTT. Its translation: CSANSQGRTDTQYF.

This clonotype showed up just once. V gene TRBV20-1 combines with J gene TRBJ2-2; no reliable D call. The CDR3 runs 14 residues. Trimming left V 6 bases short and J 0 bases short, with 11 bases between. Per germline, CDR1 DFQATT and CDR2 SNEGSKA (reference sequence). This CDR3 reads CSAPVLANTGELFF. The CDR3 region has the DNA TGCAGTGCCCCAGTTCTCGCGAACACCGGGGAGCTGTTTTTT.

The chain joins TRBV6-1 to TRBJ2-7; no definite D call. Per the germline V gene, CDR1 is MNHNS and CDR2 is SASEGT. Trimming cost V 6 bases and J 0 bases, with 21 bases left between them. The CDR3 extends over 17 amino acids. CDR3 amino acids: CASSLEGPPLLSYEQYF. Here the CDR3 DNA reads TGTGCCAGCAGCCTCGAAGGCCCACCACTCCTCTCCTACGAGCAGTACTTC.

The table lists this clonotype with a count of one. This chain connects TRBV27 to TRBJ2-7; no clear D gene. V gave up 10 bases and J gave up 11 bases, with 15 bases separating them. Germline CDR1 is MNHEY and CDR2 is SMNVEV (reference sequence). The CDR3 totals 10 residues. CDR3 DNA: TGTGCCAACGTTCGGGCGAGGAAGTACTTC. Encoded protein: CANVRARKYF.

The chain joins TRBV6-2 or TRBV6-3 to TRBJ1-1; D unclear. The CDR3 runs to 15 residues. The germline CDR1 and CDR2 sequences are MNHEY and SVGEGT. Trimming took 0 bases from V and 0 from J, leaving 8 bases between them. CDR3 in DNA: TGTGCCAGCAGTTACTCGCTGGGATTGAACACTGAAGCTTTCTTT. This gives the protein CASSYSLGLNTEAFF.

The J gene is TRBJ2-3, the V gene TRBV7-8; TRBD2 matches 11 bases. CDR1 is SGHVS, CDR2 FQNEAQ, per germline. J lost 0 bases, V lost 4 bases, and 6 bases had no gene match. The CDR3 extends over 17 amino acids. The CDR3 region has the DNA TGTGCCAGCAGCTCGCTTGGGACTAGCGGTAGCACAGATACGCAGTATTTT. Protein: CASSSLGTSGSTDTQYF.

The rearrangement uses TRBV18 and TRBJ2-7; 9 nucleotides align to TRBD1. Per germline, CDR1 KGHSH and CDR2 LQKENI. V was pared by 2 bases and J by 4 bases, with 6 bases of the junction left unmatched. CDR3 length equals 15 residues. The CDR3 bases are TGTGCCAGCTCACCAAACTGGGACAGGGTTTACGAGCAGTACTTC. The encoded protein is CASSPNWDRVYEQYF.

The chain couples TRBV21-1 to TRBJ1-4. TRBV21-1 represents a pseudogene. The CDR3 loop spans 13 amino acids. CDR3: CASSSGENEKLFF. CDR3 nucleotides: TGTGCCAGCAGCAGCGGGGAGAATGAAAAACTGTTTTTT.

The rearrangement links TRBV7-3 to TRBJ2-2; D unresolved. This CDR3 region has 13 residues. The ends were cut back, 7 bases at V and 2 bases at J, with 8 bases in the middle. Germline CDR1 and CDR2: SGHTA and FQGTGA. The CDR3 reads CASTIYNTGELFF. The CDR3 DNA reads TGTGCCAGCACAATATATAACACCGGGGAGCTGTTTTTT.

The chain has TRBV6-5 and TRBJ1-2, with D possibly being TRBD1 (5 bases). The V and J ends lost 11 bases and 2 bases respectively, with 15 bases between them. CDR3 length: 13 residues. Germline V gene lookup returns CDR1 MNHEY and CDR2 SVGAGI. CDR3 loop: CASAVTENYGYTF. CDR3 DNA sequence: TGTGCCTCCGCTGTGACAGAAAACTATGGCTACACCTTC.

The rearrangement uses TRBV7-3 and TRBJ1-2; D not resolved. Germline values: CDR1 SGHTA, CDR2 FQGTGA. The CDR3 consists of 13 residues. V dropped 1 base and J dropped 8 bases, with 11 bases sitting between them. The CDR3 DNA reads as TGTGCCAGCAGCTTAAGCGCCGGGAACGGCTACACCTTC. This codes for CASSLSAGNGYTF.

This clonotype came up a few times. The chain joins TRBV6-5 to TRBJ1-2; D unresolved. Trimming left V 5 bases short and J 4 bases short, with 14 bases between. The CDR3 runs to 14 residues. Germline V gene lookup returns CDR1 MNHEY and CDR2 SVGAGI. In nucleotides, the CDR3 is TGTGCCAGCAGTACCAGCGGACGGATCTATGGCTACACCTTC. It is translated as CASSTSGRIYGYTF.